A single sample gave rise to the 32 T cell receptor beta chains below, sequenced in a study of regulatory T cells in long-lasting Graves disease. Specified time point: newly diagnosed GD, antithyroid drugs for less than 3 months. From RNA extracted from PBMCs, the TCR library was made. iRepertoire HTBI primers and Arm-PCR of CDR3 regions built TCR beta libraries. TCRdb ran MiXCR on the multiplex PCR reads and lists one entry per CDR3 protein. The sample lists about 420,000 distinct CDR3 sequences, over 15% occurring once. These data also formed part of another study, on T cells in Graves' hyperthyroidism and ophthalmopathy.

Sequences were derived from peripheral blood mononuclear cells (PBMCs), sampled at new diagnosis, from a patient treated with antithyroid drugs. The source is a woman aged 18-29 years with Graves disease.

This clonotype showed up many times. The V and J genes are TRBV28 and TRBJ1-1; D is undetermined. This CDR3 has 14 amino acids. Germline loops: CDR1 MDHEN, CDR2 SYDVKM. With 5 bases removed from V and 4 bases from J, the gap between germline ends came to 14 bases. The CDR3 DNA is TGTGCCAGCAGTCCTGACACACTGGGCACTGAAGCTTTCTTT. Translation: CASSPDTLGTEAFF.

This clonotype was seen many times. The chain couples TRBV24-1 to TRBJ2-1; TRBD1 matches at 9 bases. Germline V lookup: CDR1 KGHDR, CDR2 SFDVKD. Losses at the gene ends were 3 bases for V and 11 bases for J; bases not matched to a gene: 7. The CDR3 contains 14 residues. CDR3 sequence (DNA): TGTGCCACCAGTGATCAGGGGACAGGGCCTAAGCAGTTCTTC. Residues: CATSDQGTGPKQFF.

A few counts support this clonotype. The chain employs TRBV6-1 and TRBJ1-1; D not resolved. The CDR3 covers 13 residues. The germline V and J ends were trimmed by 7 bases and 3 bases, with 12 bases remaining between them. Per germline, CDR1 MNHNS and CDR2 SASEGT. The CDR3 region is CASIKVGYTEAFF. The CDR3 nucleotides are TGTGCCAGCATTAAAGTGGGGTACACTGAAGCTTTCTTT.

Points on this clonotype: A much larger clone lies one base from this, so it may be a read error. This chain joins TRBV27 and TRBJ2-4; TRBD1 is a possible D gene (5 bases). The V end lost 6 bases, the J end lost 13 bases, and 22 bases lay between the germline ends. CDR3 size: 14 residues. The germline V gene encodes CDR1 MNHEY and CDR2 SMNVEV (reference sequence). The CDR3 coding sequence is TGTGCCAGCAGCGACAGTCACGCCTACAATGAGCAGTACTTC. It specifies CASSDSHAYNEQYF.

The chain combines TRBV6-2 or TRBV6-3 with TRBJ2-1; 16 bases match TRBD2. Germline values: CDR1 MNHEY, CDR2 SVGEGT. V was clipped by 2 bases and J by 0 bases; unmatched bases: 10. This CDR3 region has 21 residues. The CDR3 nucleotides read TGTGCCAGCAGTTACATGGCGCCGGGACTAGCGGGAGGGAGCTCCTACAATGAGCAGTTCTTC. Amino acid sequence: CASSYMAPGLAGGSSYNEQFF.

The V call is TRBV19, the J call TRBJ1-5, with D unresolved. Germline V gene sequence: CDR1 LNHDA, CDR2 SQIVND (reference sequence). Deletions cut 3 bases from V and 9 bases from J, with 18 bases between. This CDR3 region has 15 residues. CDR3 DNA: TGTGCCAGTAGTATCGGACTTTCGTCCAGTCGGCCCCAGCATTTT. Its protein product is CASSIGLSSSRPQHF.

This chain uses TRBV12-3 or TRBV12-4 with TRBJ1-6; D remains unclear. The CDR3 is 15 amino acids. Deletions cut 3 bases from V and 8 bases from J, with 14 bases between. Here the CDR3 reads CASSLSDTVHSPLHF. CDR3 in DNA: TGTGCCAGCAGTTTGTCGGATACAGTGCATTCACCCCTCCACTTT.

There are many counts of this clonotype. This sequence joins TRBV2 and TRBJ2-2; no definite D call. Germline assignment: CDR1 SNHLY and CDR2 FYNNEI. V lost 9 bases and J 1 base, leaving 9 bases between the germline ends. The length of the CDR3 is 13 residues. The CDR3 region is CARNAGNTGELFF. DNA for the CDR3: TGTGCCAGAAACGCTGGGAACACCGGGGAGCTGTTTTTT.

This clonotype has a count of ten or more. CDR3 coding DNA: TGTGCCAGCAGCAGGGATTTGGAGTACAATGAGCAGTTCTTC. It translates to CASSRDLEYNEQFF. V and J are TRBV2 and TRBJ2-1, with a possible D match to TRBD1 (5 bases). With 6 bases removed from V and 4 bases from J, the gap between germline ends came to 13 bases. The germline V gene has CDR1 SNHLY and CDR2 FYNNEI. CDR3 length equals 14 residues.

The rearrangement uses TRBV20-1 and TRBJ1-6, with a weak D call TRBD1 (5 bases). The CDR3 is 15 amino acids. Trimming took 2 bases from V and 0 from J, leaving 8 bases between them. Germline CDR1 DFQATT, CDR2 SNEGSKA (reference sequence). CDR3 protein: CSARPTGSYNSPLHF. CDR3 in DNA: TGCAGTGCTAGACCTACAGGCTCCTATAATTCACCCCTCCACTTT.

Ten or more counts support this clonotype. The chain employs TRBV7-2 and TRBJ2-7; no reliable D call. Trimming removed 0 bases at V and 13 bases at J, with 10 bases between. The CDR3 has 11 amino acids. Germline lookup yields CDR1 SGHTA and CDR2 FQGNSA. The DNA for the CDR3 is TGTGCCAGCAGCTTAGCGGATGGGCAATACTTC. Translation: CASSLADGQYF.

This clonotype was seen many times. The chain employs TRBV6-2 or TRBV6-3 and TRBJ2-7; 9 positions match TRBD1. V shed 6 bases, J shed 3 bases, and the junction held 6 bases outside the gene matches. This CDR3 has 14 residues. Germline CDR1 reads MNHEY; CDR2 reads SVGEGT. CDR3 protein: CASSAGQGFYEQYF. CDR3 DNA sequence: TGTGCCAGCAGCGCTGGACAGGGGTTCTACGAGCAGTACTTC.

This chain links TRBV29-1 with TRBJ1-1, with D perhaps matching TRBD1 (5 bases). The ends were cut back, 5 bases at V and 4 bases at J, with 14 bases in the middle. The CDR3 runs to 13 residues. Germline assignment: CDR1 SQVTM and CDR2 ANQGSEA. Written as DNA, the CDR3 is TGCAGCGTTAGGCAGGGCTGGGTCACTGAAGCTTTCTTT. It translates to CSVRQGWVTEAFF.

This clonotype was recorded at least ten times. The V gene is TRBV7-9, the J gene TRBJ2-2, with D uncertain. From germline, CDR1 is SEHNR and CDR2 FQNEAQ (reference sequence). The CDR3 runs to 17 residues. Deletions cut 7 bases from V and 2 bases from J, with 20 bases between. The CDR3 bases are TGTGCCAGCAATTACTTATCGGCGCCAGTAAACACCGGGGAGCTGTTTTTT. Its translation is CASNYLSAPVNTGELFF.

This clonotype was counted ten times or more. Written as DNA, the CDR3 is TGTGCCAGCAGTTTTCGGCCAAGTAACACTGAAGCTTTCTTT. It codes for CASSFRPSNTEAFF. This sequence joins TRBV12-3 or TRBV12-4 and TRBJ1-1; D is ambiguous. V was trimmed by 3 bases and J by 2 bases, leaving 10 bases between them. This CDR3 contains 14 residues.

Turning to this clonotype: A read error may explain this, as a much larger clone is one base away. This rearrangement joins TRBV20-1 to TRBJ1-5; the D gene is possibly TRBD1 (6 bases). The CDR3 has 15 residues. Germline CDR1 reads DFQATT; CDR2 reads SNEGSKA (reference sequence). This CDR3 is CSARDLGDKNRPQHF. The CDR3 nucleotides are TGCAGTGCTAGAGATTTAGGGGACAAAAATCGGCCCCAGCATTTT.

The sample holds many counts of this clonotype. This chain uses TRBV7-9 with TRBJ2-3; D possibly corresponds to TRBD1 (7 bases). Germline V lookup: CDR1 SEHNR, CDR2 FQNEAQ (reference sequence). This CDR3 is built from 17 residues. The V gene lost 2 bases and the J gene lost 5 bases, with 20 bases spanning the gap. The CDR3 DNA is TGTGCCAGCAGCTTAAGCAGGAGCAGGGGGGCAAAAGATACGCAGTATTTT. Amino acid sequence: CASSLSRSRGAKDTQYF.

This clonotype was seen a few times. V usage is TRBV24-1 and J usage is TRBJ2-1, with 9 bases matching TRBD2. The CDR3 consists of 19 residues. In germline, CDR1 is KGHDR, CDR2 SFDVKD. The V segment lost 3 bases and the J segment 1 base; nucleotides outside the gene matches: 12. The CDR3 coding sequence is TGTGCCACCAGTGATGTGGGTCCCCTGGCGGGAGGGTCCTACAATGAGCAGTTCTTC. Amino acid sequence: CATSDVGPLAGGSYNEQFF.

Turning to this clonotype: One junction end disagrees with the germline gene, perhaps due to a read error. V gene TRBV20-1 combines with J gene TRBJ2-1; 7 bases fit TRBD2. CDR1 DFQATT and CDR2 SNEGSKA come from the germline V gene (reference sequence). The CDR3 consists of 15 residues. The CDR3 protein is CSALNEREVYNEQSF. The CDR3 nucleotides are TGCAGTGCTCTTAACGAGCGGGAAGTCTACAATGAGCAGTCCTTC.

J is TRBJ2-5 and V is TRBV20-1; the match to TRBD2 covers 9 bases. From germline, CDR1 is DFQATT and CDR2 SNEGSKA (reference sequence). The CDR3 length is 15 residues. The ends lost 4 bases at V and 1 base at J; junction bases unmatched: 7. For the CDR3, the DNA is TGCAGTGCTAAATTGGGCGGGAGGGCCCAAGAGACCCAGTACTTC. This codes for CSAKLGGRAQETQYF.

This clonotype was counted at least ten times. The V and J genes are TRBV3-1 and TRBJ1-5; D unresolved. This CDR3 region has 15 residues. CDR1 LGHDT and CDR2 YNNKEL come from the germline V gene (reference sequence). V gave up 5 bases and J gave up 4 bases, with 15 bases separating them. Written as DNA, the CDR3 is TGTGCCAGCAGCTTGGCGGCCGTTGGGAATCAGCCCCAGCATTTT. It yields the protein CASSLAAVGNQPQHF. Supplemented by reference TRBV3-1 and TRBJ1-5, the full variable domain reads DTAVSQTPKYLVTQMGNDKSIKCEQNLGHDTMYWYKQDSKKFLKIMFSYNNKELIINETVPNRFSPKSPDKAHLNLHINSLELGDSAVYFCASSLAAVGNQPQHFGDGTRLSIL.

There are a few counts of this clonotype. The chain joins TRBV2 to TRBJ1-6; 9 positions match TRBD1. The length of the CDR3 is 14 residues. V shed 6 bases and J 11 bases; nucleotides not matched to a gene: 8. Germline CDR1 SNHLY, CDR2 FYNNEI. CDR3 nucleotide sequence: TGTGCCAGCAGCGGGGACAGGGAAATAGCACCCCTCCACTTT. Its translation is CASSGDREIAPLHF. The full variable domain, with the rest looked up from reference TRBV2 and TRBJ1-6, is EPEVTQTPSHQVTQMGQEVILRCVPISNHLYFYWYRQILGQKVEFLVSFYNNEISEKSEIFDDQFSVERPDGSNFTLKIRSTKLEDSAMYFCASSGDREIAPLHFGNGTRLTVT.

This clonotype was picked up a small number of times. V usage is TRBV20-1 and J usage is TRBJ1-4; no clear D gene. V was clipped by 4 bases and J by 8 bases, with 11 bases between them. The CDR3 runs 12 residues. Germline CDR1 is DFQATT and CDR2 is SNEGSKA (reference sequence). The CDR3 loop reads CSATRPKEKLFF. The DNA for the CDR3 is TGCAGTGCTACGAGGCCAAAAGAAAAACTGTTTTTT.

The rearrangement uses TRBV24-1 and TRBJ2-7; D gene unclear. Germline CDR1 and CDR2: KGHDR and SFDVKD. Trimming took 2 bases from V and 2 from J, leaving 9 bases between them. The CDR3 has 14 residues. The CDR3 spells CATSDSGTPYEQYF. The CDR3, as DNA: TGTGCCACCAGTGATTCTGGTACCCCCTACGAGCAGTACTTC.

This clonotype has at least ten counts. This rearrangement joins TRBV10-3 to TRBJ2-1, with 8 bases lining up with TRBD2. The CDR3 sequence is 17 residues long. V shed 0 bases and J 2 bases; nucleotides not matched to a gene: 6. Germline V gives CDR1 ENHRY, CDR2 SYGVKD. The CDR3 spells CAISESFGRAAYNEQFF. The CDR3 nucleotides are TGTGCCATCAGTGAGTCTTTCGGGAGGGCCGCCTACAATGAGCAGTTCTTC.

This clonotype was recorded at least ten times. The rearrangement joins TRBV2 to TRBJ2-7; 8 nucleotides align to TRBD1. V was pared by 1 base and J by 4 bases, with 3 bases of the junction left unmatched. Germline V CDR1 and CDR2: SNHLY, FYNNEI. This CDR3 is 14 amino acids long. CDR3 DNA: TGTGCCAGCAGTGAAGGGCAGGGGGCTTACGAGCAGTACTTC. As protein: CASSEGQGAYEQYF.

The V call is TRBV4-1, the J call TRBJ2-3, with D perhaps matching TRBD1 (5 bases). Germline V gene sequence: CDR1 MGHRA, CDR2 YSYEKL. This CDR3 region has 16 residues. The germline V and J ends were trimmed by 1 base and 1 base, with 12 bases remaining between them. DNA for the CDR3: TGCGCCAGCAGCCAAGCAGTGGAACAGGGCACAGATACGCAGTATTTT. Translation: CASSQAVEQGTDTQYF.

Here the CDR3 reads CASSFGDLSGNQPQHF. CDR3 bases: TGTGCCAGCAGCTTTGGGGACCTCAGCGGCAATCAGCCCCAGCATTTT. This sequence joins TRBV5-6 and TRBJ1-5; possibly TRBD1 for D (5 bases). This CDR3 contains 16 residues. V dropped 2 bases and J dropped 2 bases, with 14 bases sitting between them. From germline, CDR1 is SGHDT and CDR2 YYEEEE.

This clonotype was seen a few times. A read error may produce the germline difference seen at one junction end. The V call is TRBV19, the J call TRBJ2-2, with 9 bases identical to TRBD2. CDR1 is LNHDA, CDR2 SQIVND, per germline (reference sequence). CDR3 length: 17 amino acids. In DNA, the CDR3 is TGTGCCAATAGTATCCTGACTAGCGGCCGTAACACCGGGGAGCTGTTTTTT. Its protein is CANSILTSGRNTGELFF.

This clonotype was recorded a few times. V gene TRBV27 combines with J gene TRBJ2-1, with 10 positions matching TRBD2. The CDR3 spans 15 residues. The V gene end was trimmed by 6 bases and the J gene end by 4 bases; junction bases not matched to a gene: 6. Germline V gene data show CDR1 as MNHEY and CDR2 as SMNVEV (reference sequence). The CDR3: CASSLGLALYNEQFF. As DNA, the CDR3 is TGTGCCAGCAGCCTGGGACTAGCGTTGTACAATGAGCAGTTCTTC.

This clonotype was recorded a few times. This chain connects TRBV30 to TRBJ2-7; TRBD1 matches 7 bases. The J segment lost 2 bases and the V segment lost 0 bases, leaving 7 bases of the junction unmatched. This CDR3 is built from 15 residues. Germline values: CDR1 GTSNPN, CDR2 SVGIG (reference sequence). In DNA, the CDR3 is TGTGCCTGGAGTGTAATTAAGGGGGCCCCCTACGAGCAGTACTTC. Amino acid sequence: CAWSVIKGAPYEQYF.

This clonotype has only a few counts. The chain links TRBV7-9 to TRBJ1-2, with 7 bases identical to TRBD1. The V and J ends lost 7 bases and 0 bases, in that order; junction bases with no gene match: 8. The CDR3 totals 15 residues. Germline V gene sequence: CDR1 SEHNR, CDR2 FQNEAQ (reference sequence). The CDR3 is CASIQGGGTNYGYTF. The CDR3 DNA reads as TGTGCCAGCATCCAAGGGGGCGGGACTAACTATGGCTACACCTTC.